This TCR beta chain was retrieved from a study of cytomegalovirus exposure and HLA in healthy donors. 60 Vbeta and 13 Jbeta primers were used in PCR. The assay was immunoSEQ multiplex PCR, and TCRdb's table has in-frame clones only and misses some. The sample yields some 81,000 clones, about three quarters seen once. The germline CDR1 and CDR2 sequences are SGHTA and FQGNSA. The CDR3 is 15 amino acids. The V and J ends lost 1 base and 2 bases respectively, with 9 bases between them. The chain is built from TRBV7-2 and TRBJ1-3; no firm D call. This receptor was taken from a woman in her thirties or forties in good health and CMV-seropositive. The sample comprised PBMCs. The CDR3 sequence: CASSLGTATGNTIYF. In DNA, the CDR3 is TGTGCCAGCAGCTTAGGAACAGCAACTGGAAACACCATATATTTT.